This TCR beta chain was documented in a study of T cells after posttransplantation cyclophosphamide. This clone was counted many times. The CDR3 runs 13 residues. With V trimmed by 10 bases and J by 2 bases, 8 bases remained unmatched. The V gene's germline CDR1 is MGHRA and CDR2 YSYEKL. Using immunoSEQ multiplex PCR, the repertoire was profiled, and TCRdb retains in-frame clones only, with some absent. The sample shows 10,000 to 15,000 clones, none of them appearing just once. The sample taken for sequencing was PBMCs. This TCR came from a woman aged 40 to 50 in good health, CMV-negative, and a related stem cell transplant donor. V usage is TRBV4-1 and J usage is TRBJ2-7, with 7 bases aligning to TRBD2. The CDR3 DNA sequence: TGCGCCAACCTACGGGGACTACCCTACGAGCAGTACTTC. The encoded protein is CANLRGLPYEQYF.